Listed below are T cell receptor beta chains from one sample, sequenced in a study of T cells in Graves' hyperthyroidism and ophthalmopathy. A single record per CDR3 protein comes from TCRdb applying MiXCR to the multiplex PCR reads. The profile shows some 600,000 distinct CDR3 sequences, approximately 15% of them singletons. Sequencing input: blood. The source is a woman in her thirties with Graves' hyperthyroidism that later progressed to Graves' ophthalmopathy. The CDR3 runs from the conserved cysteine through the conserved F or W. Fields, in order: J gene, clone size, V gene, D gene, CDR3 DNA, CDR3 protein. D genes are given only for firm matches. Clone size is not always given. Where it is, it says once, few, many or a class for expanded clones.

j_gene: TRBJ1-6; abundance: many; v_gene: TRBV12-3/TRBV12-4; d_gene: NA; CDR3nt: TGTGCCAGCAGTTTATTCGGGAAACCACCCCTCCACTTT; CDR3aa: CASSLFGKPPLHF
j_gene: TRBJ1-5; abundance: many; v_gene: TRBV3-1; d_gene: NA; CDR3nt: TGTGCCAGCAGCCCAAGACAGAGCAATCAGCCCCAGCATTTT; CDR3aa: CASSPRQSNQPQHF
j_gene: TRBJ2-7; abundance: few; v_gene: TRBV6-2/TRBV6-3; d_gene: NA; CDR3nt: TGTGCCAGCAGTTACTCGATGGGAAAAACGGCGAGCTCCTACGAGCAGTACTTC; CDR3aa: CASSYSMGKTASSYEQYF
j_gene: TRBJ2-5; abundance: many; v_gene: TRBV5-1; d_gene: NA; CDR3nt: TGCGCCAGCACCCTATCCCCAGGAGACCAAGAGACCCAGTACTTC; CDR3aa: CASTLSPGDQETQYF
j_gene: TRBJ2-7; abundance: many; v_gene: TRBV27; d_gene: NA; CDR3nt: TGTGCCAGCAGCGGCGGATCCGGCAAGCAGTACTTC; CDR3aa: CASSGGSGKQYF
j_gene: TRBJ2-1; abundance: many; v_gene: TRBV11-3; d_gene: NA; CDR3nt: TGTGCCAGCAGCCCAGGAGAGTCTAGCGTCGAGCAGTTCTTC; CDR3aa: CASSPGESSVEQFF
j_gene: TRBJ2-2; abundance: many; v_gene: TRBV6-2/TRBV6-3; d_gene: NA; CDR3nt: TGTGCCAGCAGTTACCTCCAAGGGGGGTCTAACACCGGGGAGCTGTTTTTT; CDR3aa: CASSYLQGGSNTGELFF
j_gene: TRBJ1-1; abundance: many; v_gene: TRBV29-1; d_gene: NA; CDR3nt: TGCAGCGTTGATCAGGGGTCGAACACTGAAGCTTTCTTT; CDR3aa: CSVDQGSNTEAFF
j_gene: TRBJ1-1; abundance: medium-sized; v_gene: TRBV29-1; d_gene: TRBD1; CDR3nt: TGCAGCGAGAAGACAGGGGCTAGTGAAGCTTTCTTT; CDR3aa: CSEKTGASEAFF
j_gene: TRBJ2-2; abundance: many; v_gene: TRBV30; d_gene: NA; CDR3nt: TGTGCCTGGAGTGAGGCCGTCACCGGGGAGCTGTTTTTT; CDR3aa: CAWSEAVTGELFF
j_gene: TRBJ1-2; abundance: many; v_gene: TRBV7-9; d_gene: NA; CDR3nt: TGTGCCAGCAGCCCGGACGCCTATGGCTACACCTTC; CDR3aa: CASSPDAYGYTF
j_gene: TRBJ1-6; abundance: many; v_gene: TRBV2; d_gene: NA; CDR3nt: TGTGCCAGCAGACCTGGACAGCAGGGATTGAATTCACCCCTCCACTTT; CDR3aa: CASRPGQQGLNSPLHF
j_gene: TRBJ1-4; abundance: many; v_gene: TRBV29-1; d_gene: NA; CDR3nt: TGCAGCGTTGGGGGCGGCCGTAATGAAAAACTGTTTTTT; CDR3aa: CSVGGGRNEKLFF
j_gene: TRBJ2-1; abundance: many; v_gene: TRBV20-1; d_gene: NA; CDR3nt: TGCAGTGCTAGGGACACGGACGATGAGCAGTTCTTC; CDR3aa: CSARDTDDEQFF
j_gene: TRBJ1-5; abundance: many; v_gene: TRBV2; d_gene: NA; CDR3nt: TGTGCCAGCAGTGAGATGAGACGCGATAGTATTCAACAGCCCCAGCATTTT; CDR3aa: CASSEMRRDSIQQPQHF
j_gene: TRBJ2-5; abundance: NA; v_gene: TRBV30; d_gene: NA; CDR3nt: TGTGCCTGGAGTGTAGGCGGTGTACAAGAGACCCAGTACTTC; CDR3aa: CAWSVGGVQETQYF
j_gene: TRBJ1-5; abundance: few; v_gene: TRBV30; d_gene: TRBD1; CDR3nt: TGTGCCTGGAGCTCACAGGGGAGGCCCCAGCATTTT; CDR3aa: CAWSSQGRPQHF
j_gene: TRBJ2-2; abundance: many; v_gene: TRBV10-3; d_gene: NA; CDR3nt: TGTGCCATCCTTACCCCTCGTCAGGGCAGTACCGGGGAGCTGTTTTTT; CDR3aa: CAILTPRQGSTGELFF
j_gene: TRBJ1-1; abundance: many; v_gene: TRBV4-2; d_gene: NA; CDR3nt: TGTGCCAGCAGCCAAGATCGGTGGGGCTCCGAAGCTTTCTTT; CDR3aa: CASSQDRWGSEAFF
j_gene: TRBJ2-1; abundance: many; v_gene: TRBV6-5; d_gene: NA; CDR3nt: TGTGCCAGCAGTTACGTGAGGGGGGGCTACAATGAGCAGTTCTTC; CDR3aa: CASSYVRGGYNEQFF
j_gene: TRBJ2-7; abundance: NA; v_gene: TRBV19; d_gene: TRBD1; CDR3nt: TGTGCCAGTAGTAGGAGATACCGGGACAGGGCTTACGAGCAGTACTTC; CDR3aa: CASSRRYRDRAYEQYF
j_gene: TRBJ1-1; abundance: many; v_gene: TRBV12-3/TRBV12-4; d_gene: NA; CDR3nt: TGTGCCAGCAGTTTAATCGGTGGTTTGAACACTGAAGCTTTCTTT; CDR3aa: CASSLIGGLNTEAFF
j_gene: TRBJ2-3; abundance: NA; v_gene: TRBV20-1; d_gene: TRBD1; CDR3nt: TGCAGTGCTAGATCCGTGTCAGGGGGTACGCAGTATTTT; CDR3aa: CSARSVSGGTQYF
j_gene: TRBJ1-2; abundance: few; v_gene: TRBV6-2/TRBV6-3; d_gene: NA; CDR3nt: TGTGCCATCGGGTGGGATGGCTATGGCTACACCTTC; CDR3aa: CAIGWDGYGYTF
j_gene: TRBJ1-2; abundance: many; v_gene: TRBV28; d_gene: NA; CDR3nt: TGTGCCAGCAGTTTGACCCCAGGCCTTGGCTACACCTTC; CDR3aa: CASSLTPGLGYTF
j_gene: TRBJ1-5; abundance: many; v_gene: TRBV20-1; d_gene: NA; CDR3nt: TGCAGTGCTAGAGATCAACCAGGGAGCAATCAGCCCCAGCATTTT; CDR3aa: CSARDQPGSNQPQHF
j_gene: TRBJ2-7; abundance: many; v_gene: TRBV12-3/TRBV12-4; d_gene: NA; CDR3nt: TGTGCCAGCAGTTTAGATTCGCCAGGCTATTACGAGCAGTACTTC; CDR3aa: CASSLDSPGYYEQYF
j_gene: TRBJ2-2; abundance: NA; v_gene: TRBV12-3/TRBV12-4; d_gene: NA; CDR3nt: TGTGCCAGCAGTCCTAGCGCCGGCGGGGAGCTGTTTTTT; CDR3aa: CASSPSAGGELFF